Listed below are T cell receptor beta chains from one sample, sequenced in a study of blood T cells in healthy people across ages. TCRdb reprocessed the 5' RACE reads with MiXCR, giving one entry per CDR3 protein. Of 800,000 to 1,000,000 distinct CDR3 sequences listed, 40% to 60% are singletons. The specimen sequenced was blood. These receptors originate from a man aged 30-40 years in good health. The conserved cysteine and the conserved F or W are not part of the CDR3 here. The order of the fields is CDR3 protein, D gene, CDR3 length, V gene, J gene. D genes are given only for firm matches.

CDR3aa: ASSPTGGRSPLH; d_gene: NA; len: 12; v_gene: TRBV27; j_gene: TRBJ1-6
CDR3aa: ASSKTAPNYGYT; d_gene: NA; len: 12; v_gene: TRBV27; j_gene: TRBJ1-2
CDR3aa: ASSVGSNEKLF; d_gene: NA; len: 11; v_gene: TRBV9; j_gene: TRBJ1-4
CDR3aa: ASSQERQLNEKLF; d_gene: NA; len: 13; v_gene: TRBV4-2; j_gene: TRBJ1-4
CDR3aa: ASSQDYQRGTPDTQY; d_gene: TRBD2; len: 15; v_gene: TRBV3-1; j_gene: TRBJ2-3
CDR3aa: ASATSGGSSEQY; d_gene: TRBD2; len: 12; v_gene: TRBV7-2; j_gene: TRBJ2-5
CDR3aa: SASGPYEQY; d_gene: NA; len: 9; v_gene: TRBV29-1; j_gene: TRBJ2-7
CDR3aa: SAESRTSGGSTQY; d_gene: TRBD2; len: 13; v_gene: TRBV20-1; j_gene: TRBJ2-3
CDR3aa: ASSVKFSYEQY; d_gene: NA; len: 11; v_gene: TRBV5-1; j_gene: TRBJ2-7
CDR3aa: ASSYRDNSYQETQY; d_gene: NA; len: 14; v_gene: TRBV28; j_gene: TRBJ2-5
CDR3aa: ASRTGGTGELF; d_gene: TRBD1; len: 11; v_gene: TRBV2; j_gene: TRBJ2-2
CDR3aa: SADRVTEAF; d_gene: TRBD1; len: 9; v_gene: TRBV20-1; j_gene: TRBJ1-1
CDR3aa: ASSETSGTQY; d_gene: NA; len: 10; v_gene: TRBV10-2; j_gene: TRBJ2-3
CDR3aa: SARAASGSSYNEQF; d_gene: TRBD2; len: 14; v_gene: TRBV20-1; j_gene: TRBJ2-1
CDR3aa: ASSLVGGLNEQF; d_gene: NA; len: 12; v_gene: TRBV12-3/TRBV12-4; j_gene: TRBJ2-1
CDR3aa: ASSLDTSGGFYEQY; d_gene: TRBD2; len: 14; v_gene: TRBV7-2; j_gene: TRBJ2-7
CDR3aa: ATADGVTDTQY; d_gene: NA; len: 11; v_gene: TRBV24-1; j_gene: TRBJ2-3
CDR3aa: SVTGIRISSYNEQY; d_gene: NA; len: 14; v_gene: TRBV29-1; j_gene: NA
CDR3aa: ASSQDPSQETQY; d_gene: NA; len: 12; v_gene: TRBV4-2; j_gene: TRBJ2-5
CDR3aa: SALDLRGARGATDTQY; d_gene: NA; len: 16; v_gene: TRBV20-1; j_gene: TRBJ2-3
CDR3aa: SARDSSLNTEAF; d_gene: NA; len: 12; v_gene: TRBV20-1; j_gene: TRBJ1-1
CDR3aa: ASSLSPGANNEQF; d_gene: NA; len: 13; v_gene: TRBV5-1; j_gene: TRBJ2-1
CDR3aa: ASSLSGTGGYEQY; d_gene: TRBD1; len: 13; v_gene: TRBV27; j_gene: TRBJ2-7
CDR3aa: ASSLPPGGGEKLF; d_gene: NA; len: 13; v_gene: TRBV7-2; j_gene: TRBJ1-4